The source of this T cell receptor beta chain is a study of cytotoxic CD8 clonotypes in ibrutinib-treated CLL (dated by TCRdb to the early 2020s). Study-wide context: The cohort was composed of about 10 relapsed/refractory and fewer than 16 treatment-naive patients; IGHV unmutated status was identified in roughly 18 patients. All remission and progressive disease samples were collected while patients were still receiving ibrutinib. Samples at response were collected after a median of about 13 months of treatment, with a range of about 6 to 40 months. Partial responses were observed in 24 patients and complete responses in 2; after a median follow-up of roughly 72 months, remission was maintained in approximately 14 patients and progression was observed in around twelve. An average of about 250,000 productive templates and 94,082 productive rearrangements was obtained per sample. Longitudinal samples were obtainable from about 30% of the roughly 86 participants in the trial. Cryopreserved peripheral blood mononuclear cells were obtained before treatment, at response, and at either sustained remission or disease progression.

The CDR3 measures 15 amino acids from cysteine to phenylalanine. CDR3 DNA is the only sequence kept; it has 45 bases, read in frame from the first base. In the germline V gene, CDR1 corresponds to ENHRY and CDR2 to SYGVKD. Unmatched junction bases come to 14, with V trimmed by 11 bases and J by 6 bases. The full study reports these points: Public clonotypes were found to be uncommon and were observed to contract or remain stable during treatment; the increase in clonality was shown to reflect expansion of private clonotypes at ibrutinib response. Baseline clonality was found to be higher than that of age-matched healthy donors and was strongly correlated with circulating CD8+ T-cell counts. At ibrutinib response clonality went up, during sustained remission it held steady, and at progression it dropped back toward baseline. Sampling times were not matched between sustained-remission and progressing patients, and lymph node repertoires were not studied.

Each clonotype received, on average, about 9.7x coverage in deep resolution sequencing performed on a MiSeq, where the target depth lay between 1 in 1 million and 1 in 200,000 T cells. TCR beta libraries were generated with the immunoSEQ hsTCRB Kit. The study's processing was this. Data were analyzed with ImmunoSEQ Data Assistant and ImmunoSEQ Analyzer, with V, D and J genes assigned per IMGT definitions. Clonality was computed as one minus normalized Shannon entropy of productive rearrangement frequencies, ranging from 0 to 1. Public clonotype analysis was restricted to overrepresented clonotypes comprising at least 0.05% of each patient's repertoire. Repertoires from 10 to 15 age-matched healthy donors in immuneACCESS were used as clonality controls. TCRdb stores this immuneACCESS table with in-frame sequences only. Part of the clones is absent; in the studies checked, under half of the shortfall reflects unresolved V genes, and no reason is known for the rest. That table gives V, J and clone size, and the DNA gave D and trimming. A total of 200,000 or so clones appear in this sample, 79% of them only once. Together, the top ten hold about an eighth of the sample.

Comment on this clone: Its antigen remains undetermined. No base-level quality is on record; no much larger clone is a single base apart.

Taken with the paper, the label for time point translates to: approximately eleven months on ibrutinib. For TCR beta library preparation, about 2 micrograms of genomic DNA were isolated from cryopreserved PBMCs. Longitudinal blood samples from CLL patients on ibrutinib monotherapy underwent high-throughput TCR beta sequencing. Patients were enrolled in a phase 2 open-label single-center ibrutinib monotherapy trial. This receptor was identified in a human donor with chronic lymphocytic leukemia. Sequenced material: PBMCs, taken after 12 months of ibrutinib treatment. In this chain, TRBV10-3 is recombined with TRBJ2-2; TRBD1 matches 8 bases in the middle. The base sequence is TGTGCCGCCTCCCAGGGGGCTAATCAGGCCGGGGAGCTGTTTTTT. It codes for CAASQGANQAGELFF.